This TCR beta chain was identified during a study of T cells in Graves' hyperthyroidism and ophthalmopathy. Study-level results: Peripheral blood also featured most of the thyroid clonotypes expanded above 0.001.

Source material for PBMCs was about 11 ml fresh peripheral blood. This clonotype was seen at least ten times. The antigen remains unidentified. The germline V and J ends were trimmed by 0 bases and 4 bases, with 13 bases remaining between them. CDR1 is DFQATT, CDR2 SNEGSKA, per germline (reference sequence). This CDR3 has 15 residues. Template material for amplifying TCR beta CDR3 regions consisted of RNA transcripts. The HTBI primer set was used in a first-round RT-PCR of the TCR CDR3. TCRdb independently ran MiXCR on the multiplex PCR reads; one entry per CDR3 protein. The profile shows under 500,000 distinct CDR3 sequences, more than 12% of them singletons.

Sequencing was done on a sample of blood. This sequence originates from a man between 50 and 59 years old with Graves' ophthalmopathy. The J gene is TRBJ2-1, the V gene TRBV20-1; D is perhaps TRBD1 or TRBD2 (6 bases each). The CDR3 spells CSAREGAGFYNEQFF. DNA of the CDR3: TGCAGTGCTAGAGAGGGGGCGGGGTTTTACAATGAGCAGTTCTTC.